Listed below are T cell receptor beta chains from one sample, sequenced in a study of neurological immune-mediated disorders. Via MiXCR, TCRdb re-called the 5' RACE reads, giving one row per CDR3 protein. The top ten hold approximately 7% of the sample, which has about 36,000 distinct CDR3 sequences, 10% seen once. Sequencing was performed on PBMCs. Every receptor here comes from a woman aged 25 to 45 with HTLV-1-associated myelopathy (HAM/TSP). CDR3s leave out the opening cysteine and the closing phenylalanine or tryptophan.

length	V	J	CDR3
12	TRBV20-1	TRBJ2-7	SAVDASKSYEQY
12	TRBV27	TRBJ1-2	ASSKSQGNYGYT
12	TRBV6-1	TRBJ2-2	ASELAGDTEELF
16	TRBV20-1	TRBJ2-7	SARDLLAGGQASYEQY
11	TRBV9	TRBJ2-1	ASSGTSGVEQF
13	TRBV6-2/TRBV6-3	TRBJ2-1	ASPATSGGGNEQF
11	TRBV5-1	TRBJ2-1	ASSKGSGNEQF
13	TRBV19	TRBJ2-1	ASSIVIYSYNEQF
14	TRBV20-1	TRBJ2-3	SASPGTGRSTDTQY
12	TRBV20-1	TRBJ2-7	SASRGNKGYEQY
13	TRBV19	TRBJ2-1	ASSISQGLVSEQF
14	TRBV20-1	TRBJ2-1	SATTYGGPESDEQF
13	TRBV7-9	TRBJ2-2	ASSLAQGDTGELF
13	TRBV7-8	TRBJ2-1	ASSLGLAGFNEQF
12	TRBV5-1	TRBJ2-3	ASSIDTDTDTQY
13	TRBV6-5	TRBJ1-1	ASKGTGGRVVEAF
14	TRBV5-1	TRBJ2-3	ASSPRTGGGTDTQY
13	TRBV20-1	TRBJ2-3	SARDPRGGADTQY
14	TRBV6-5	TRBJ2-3	ASSHIRGASTDTQY
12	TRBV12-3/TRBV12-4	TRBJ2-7	ASSLAGGPYEQY